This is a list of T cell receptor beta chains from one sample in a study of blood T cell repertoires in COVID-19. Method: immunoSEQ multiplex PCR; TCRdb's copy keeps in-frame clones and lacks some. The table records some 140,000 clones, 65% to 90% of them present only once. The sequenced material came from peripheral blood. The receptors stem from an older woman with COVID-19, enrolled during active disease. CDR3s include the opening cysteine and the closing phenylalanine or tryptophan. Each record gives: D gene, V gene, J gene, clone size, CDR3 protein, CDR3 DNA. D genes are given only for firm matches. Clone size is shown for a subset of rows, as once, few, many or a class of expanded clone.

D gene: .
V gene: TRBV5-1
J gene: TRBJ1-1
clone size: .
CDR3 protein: CASSSYTGAEAFF
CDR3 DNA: TGCGCCAGCAGCTCCTATACGGGGGCTGAAGCTTTCTTT

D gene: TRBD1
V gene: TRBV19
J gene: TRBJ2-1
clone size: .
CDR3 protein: CASTDTGVEQFF
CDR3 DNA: TGTGCCAGTACTGATACAGGGGTTGAGCAGTTCTTC

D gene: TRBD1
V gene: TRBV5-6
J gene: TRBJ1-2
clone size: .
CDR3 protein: CASSTRTGVVGYTF
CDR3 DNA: TGTGCCAGCAGCACCAGGACAGGGGTGGTGGGCTACACCTTC

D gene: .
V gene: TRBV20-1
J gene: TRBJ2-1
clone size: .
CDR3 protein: CSAEINEQFF
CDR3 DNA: TGCAGTGCAGAGATCAATGAGCAGTTCTTC

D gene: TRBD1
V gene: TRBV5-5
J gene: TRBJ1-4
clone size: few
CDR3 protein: CASSLEDRLGEKLFF
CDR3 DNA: TGTGCCAGCAGCTTGGAGGACAGGCTTGGTGAAAAACTGTTTTTT

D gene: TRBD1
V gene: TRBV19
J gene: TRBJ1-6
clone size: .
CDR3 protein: CASSVGQGNSPLHF
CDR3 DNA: TGTGCCAGTAGTGTGGGACAGGGAAATTCACCCCTCCACTTT

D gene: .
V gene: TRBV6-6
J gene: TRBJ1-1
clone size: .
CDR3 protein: CASSSGVNTEAFF
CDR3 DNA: TGTGCCAGCAGTTCCGGGGTCAACACTGAAGCTTTCTTT

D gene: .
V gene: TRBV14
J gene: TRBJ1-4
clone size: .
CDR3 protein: CASSRGTAEKLFF
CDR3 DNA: TGTGCCAGCAGCCGCGGGACGGCTGAAAAACTGTTTTTT

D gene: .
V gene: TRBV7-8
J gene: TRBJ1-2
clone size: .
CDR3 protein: CASSLARGTNYGYTF
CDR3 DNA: TGTGCCAGCAGCTTAGCCAGGGGAACTAACTATGGCTACACCTTC

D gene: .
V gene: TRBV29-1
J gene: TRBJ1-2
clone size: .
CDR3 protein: CSISLGGGYTF
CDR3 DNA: TGCAGTATCTCCTTGGGAGGAGGCTACACCTTC

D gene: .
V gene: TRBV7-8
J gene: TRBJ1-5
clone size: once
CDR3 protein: CASSPNPARYSNQPQHF
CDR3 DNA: TGTGCCAGCAGTCCGAACCCCGCGCGATATAGCAATCAGCCCCAGCATTTT

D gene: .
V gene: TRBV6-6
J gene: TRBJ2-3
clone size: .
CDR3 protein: CASSYGPGGDTQYF
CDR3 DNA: TGTGCCAGCAGTTACGGTCCCGGGGGAGATACGCAGTATTTT

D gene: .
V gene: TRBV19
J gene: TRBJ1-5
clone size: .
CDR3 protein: CASSLSEGNQPQHF
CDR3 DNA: TGTGCCAGTAGTCTTTCTGAGGGAAATCAGCCCCAGCATTTT

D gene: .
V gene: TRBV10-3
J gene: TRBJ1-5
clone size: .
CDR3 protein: CAISDLNSNQPQHF
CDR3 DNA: TGTGCCATCAGTGACCTAAATAGCAATCAGCCCCAGCATTTT

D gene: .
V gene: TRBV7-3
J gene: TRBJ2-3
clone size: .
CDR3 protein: CASSFGVGGGPDTQYF
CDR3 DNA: TGTGCCAGCAGCTTTGGTGTGGGTGGGGGCCCTGATACGCAGTATTTT

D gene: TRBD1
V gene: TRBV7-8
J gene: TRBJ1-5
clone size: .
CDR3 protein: CASSWDRAGQPQHF
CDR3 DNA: TGTGCCAGCAGCTGGGACAGGGCGGGTCAGCCCCAGCATTTT

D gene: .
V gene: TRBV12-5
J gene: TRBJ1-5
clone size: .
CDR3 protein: CASAVQGPNQPQHF
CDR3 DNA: TGTGCTAGTGCGGTACAGGGCCCGAATCAGCCCCAGCATTTT

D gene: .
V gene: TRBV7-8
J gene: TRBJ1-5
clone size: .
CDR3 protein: CASSLVPLSNQPQHF
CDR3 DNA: TGTGCCAGCAGCTTAGTCCCCCTCAGCAATCAGCCCCAGCATTTT

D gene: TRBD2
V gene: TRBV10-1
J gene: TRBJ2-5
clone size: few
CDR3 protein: CASSGGRTGNQETQYF
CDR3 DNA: TGCGCCAGCAGTGGCGGGAGGACGGGGAACCAAGAGACCCAGTACTTC

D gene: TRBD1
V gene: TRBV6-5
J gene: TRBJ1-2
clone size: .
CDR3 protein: CASSLQGAGGYTF
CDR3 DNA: TGTGCCAGCAGTCTACAGGGGGCAGGGGGCTACACCTTC

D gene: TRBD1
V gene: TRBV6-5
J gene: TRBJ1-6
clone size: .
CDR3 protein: CASSSPGQSNSPLHF
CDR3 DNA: TGTGCCAGCAGTTCCCCGGGACAGTCAAATTCACCCCTCCACTTT

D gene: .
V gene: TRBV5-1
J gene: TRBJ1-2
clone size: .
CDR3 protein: CASSLVDSTIGYTF
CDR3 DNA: TGCGCCAGCAGCTTGGTGGACAGTACTATCGGCTACACCTTC

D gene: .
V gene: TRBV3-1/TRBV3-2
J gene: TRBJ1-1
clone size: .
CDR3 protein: CASSPSSGEAFF
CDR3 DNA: TGTGCCAGCAGCCCCTCTTCGGGTGAAGCTTTCTTT

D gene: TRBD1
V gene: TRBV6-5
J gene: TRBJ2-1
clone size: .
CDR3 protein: CASSLGQGQYNEQFF
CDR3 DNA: TGTGCCAGCAGTCTGGGACAGGGGCAGTACAATGAGCAGTTCTTC

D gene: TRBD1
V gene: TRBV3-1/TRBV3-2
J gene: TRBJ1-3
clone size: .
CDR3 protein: CASSHPWTGGAGNTIYF
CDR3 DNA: TGTGCCAGCAGCCATCCATGGACAGGGGGCGCCGGAAACACCATATATTTT

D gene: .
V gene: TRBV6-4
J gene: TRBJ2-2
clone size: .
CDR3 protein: CASSEGPAGELFF
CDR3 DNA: TGTGCCAGCAGTGAGGGGCCCGCCGGGGAGCTGTTTTTT

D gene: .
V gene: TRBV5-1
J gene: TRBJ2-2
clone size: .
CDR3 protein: CASSLVVENTGELFF
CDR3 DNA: TGCGCCAGCAGCTTGGTGGTAGAGAACACCGGGGAGCTGTTTTTT

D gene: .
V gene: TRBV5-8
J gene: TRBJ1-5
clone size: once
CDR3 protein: CASAGATKPDQPQHF
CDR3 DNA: TGTGCCAGCGCGGGGGCCACCAAACCAGATCAGCCCCAGCATTTT

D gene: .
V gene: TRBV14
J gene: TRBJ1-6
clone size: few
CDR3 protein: CASSQGAENSPLHF
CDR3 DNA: TGTGCCAGCAGCCAAGGGGCAGAAAATTCACCCCTCCACTTT

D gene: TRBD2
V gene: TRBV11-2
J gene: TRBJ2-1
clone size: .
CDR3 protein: CASSVHSGRSYNEQFF
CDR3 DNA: TGTGCCAGCAGCGTTCATAGCGGGCGCTCCTACAATGAGCAGTTCTTC

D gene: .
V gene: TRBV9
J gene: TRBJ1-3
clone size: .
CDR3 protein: CASSVTGSSGNTIYF
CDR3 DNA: TGTGCCAGCAGCGTTACAGGGAGCTCTGGAAACACCATATATTTT

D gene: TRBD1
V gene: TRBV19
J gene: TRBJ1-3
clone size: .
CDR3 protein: CASGDRSSSGNTIYF
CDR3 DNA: TGTGCCTCGGGGGACAGATCCTCCTCTGGAAACACCATATATTTT

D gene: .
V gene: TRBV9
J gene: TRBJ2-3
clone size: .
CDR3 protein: CASSPSGVDTQYF
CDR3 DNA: TGTGCCAGCAGCCCCTCCGGGGTAGATACGCAGTATTTT

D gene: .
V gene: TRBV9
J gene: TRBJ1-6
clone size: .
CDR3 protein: CASSVFGVSDSPLHF
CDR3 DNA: TGTGCCAGCAGCGTTTTCGGGGTGTCAGATTCACCCCTCCACTTT

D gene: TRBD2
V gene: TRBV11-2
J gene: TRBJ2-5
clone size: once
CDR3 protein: CASSLDRVSGRTIRETQYF
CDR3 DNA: TGTGCCAGCAGCTTAGATCGGGTTAGCGGGAGAACAATCCGAGAGACCCAGTACTTC

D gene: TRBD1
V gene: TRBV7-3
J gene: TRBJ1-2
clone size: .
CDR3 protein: CASSMGQGAGGYTF
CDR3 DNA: TGTGCCAGCAGCATGGGACAGGGGGCGGGTGGCTACACCTTC

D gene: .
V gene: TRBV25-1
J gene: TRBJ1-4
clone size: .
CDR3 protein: CASSEWLQATNEKLFF
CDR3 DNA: TGTGCCAGCAGTGAATGGCTGCAGGCAACTAATGAAAAACTGTTTTTT

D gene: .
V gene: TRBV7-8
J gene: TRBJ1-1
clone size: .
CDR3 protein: CASSSTVGTEAFF
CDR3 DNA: TGTGCCAGCAGCTCCACAGTCGGCACTGAAGCTTTCTTT

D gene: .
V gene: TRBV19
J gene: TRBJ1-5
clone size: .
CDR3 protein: CASSDLWRGNQPQHF
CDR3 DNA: TGTGCCAGTAGTGACCTATGGAGGGGCAATCAGCCCCAGCATTTT

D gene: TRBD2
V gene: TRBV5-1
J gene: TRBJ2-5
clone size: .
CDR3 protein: CASSWGGVGETQYF
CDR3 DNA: TGCGCCAGCTCCTGGGGGGGAGTCGGGGAGACCCAGTACTTC

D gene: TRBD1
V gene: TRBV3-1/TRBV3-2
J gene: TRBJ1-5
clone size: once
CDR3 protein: CASSLGQGEGQPQHF
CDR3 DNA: TGTGCCAGCAGCCTTGGACAGGGGGAGGGTCAGCCCCAGCATTTT

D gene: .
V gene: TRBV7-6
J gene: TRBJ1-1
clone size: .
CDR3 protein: CASSFGANTEAFF
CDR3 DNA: TGTGCCAGCAGCTTTGGGGCGAACACTGAAGCTTTCTTT

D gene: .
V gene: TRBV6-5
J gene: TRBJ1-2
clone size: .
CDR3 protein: CATMAGTNYGYTF
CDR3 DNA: TGTGCCACCATGGCAGGGACTAACTATGGCTACACCTTC

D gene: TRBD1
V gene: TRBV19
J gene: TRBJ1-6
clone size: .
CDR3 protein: CASSMGQGNSPLHF
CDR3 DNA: TGTGCCAGTAGTATGGGACAGGGCAATTCACCCCTCCACTTT